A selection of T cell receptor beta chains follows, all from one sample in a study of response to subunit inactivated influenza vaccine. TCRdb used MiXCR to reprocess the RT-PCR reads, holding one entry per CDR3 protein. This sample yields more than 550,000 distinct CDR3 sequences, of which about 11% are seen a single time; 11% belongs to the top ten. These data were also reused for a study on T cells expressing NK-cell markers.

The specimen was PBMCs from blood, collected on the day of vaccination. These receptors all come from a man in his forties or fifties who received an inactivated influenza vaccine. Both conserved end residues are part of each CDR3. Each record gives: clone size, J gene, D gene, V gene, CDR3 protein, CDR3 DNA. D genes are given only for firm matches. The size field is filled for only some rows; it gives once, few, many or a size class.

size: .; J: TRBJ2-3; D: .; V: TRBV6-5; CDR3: CASSYSGARLDTQYF; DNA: TGTGCCAGCAGTTACTCCGGGGCGCGCCTAGATACGCAGTATTTT
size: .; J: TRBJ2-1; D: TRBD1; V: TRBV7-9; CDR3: CASSLLRTGSLVPEQFF; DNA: TGTGCCAGCAGCCTATTAAGGACAGGGTCCCTCGTCCCTGAGCAGTTCTTC
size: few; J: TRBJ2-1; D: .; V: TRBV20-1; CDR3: CSARGQLREQFF; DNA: TGCAGTGCAAGGGGACAATTGAGGGAGCAGTTCTTC
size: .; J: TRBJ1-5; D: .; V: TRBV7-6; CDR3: CASSLQVNQPQHF; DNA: TGTGCCAGCAGTTTACAGGTCAATCAGCCCCAGCATTTT
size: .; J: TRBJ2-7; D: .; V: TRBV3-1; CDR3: CASSQDMGLEQYF; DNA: TGTGCCAGCAGCCAAGATATGGGGCTAGAGCAGTACTTC
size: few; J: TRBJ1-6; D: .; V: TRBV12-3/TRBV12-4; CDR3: CASSLYIGGSPLHF; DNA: TGTGCCAGCAGTTTATACATCGGGGGGTCACCCCTCCACTTT
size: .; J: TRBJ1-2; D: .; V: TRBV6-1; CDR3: CASIEIPGPYGYTF; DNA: TGTGCCAGCATTGAAATCCCCGGGCCTTATGGCTACACCTTC
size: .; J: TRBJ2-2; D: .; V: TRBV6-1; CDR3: CASRTRGARSTGELFF; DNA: TGTGCCAGCAGAACACGGGGGGCCCGAAGCACCGGGGAGCTGTTTTTT
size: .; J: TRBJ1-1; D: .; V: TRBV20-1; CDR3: CSARVTGGVTEAFF; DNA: TGCAGTGCTAGAGTGACGGGGGGTGTTACTGAAGCTTTCTTT
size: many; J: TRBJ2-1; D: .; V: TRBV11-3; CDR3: CASSQTLVPNEQFF; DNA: TGTGCCAGCAGCCAAACACTAGTTCCCAATGAGCAGTTCTTC
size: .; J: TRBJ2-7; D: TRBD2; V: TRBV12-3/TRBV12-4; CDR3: CASSLGSGGVSREQYF; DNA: TGTGCCAGCAGTTTAGGTAGCGGGGGGGTAAGCCGGGAGCAGTACTTC
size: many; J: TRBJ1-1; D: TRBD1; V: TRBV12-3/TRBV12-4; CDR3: CASSMGQGRNTEAFF; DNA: TGTGCCAGCAGCATGGGACAGGGTAGGAACACTGAAGCTTTCTTT
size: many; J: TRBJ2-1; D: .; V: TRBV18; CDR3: CASSPPNNEQFF; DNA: TGTGCCAGCTCACCACCTAACAATGAGCAGTTCTTC
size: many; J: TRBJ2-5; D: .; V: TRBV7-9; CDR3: CASSGPVNQETQYF; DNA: TGTGCCAGCAGCGGCCCAGTCAACCAAGAGACCCAGTACTTC
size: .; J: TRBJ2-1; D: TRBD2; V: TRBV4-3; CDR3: CASSQDGDSGGDNEQFF; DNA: TGCGCCAGCAGCCAAGATGGGGATAGCGGGGGTGACAATGAGCAGTTCTTC
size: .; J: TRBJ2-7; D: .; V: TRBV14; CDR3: CASSHTWDGTYEQYF; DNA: TGTGCCAGCAGCCATACTTGGGACGGCACCTACGAGCAGTACTTC
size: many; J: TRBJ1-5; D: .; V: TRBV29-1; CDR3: CSVLQGGGNQPQHF; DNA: TGCAGCGTTCTCCAGGGTGGAGGCAATCAGCCCCAGCATTTT